This T cell receptor (beta chain) was documented in a study of shared clonotypes between healthy human individuals. Findings of the study overall: Only blood underwent sampling, and tissue repertoires likely differ.

The assay was run at deep level. Sequenced by immunoSEQ multiplex PCR; TCRdb stores in-frame clones only, minus some. Among fewer than 800,000 clones, roughly nine tenths were seen once, and the ten largest hold approximately 25%. Naive CD8 cells comprised CD45RO-negative, CCR7-positively selected cells, excluding terminally differentiated effector memory CD45RA+ cells. Trimming stripped 3 bases from V and 2 bases from J, with 15 bases between. From germline, CDR1 is SGHDT and CDR2 YYEEEE. The CDR3 sequence is 15 residues long. Concerning this clone: The antigen is unknown.

This clonotype was obtained from a man aged 25-45 years in good health. The genes are TRBV5-6 and TRBJ2-7, with unresolved D. Specimen: naive CD8+ T cells sorted from blood. DNA for the CDR3: TGTGCCAGCAGCTGGATGAGTCAGGTCCCCTACGAGCAGTACTTC. It codes for CASSWMSQVPYEQYF.